This entry describes one TCR beta chain. Antigen unknown. The CDR3 runs to 19 residues. Germline V CDR1 and CDR2: LGHDT, YNNKEL (reference sequence). V lost 1 base, J lost 1 base, and 12 bases stayed unmatched. Here immunoSEQ multiplex PCR was the method, and the copy in TCRdb shows in-frame clones only, minus some. This table holds about 100,000 clones, approximately 90% found once. The sample is drawn from a study of T cell responses to AZD1222 COVID-19 vaccine. Study findings and constraints: Among the donors, most were white British and more were female, and clonal diversity was possibly underestimated. In the spike-specific TCR repertoire, nearly half reportedly target unmutated variant regions.

This clonotype was obtained from an adult who received the AZD1222 COVID-19 vaccine. Sample: peripheral blood, taken 28 days after the second AZD1222 dose. V is TRBV3-1 (or the pseudogene TRBV3-2) and J is TRBJ2-3; 9 positions agree with TRBD1. In nucleotides, the CDR3 is TGTGCCAGCAGCCAAGGCGGGACAGGGAACACTCGATGCACAGATACGCAGTATTTT. It translates to CASSQGGTGNTRCTDTQYF.